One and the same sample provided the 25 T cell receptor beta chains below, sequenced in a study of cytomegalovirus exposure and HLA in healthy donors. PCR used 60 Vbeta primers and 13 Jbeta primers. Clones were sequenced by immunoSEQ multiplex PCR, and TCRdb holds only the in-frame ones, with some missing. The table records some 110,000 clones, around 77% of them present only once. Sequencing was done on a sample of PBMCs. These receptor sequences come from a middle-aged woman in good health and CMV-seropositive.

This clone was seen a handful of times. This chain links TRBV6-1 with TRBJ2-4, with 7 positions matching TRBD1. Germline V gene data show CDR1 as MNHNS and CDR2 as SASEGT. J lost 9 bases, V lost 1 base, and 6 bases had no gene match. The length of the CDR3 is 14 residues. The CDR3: CASSEDRGSGIQYF. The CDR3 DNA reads TGTGCCAGCAGTGAAGACAGGGGTTCGGGCATTCAGTACTTC.

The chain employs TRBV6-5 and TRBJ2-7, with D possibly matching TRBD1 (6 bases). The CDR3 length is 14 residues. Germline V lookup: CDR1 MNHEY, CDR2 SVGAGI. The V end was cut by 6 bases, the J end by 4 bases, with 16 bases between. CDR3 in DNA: TGTGCCAGCAGCCTTTACAGGGTTGGTTACGAGCAGTACTTC. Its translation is CASSLYRVGYEQYF.

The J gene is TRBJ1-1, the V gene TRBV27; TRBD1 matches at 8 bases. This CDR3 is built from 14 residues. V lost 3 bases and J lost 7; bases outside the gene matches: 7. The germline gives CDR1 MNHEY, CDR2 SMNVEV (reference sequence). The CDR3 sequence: CASSFLQGAGEAFF. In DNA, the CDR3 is TGTGCCAGCAGTTTTCTTCAGGGGGCGGGTGAAGCTTTCTTT.

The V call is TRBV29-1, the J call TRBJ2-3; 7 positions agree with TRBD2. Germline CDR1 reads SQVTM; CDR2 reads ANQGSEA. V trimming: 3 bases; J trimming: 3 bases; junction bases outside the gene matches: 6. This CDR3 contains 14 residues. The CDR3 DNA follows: TGCAGCGTTGAGAATTGGGAGGGGACAGATACGCAGTATTTT. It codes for CSVENWEGTDTQYF.

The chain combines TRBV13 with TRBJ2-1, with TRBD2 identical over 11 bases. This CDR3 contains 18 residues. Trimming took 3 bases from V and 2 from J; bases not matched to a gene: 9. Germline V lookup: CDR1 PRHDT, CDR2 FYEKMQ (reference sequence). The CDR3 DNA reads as TGTGCCAGCAGCTTCCAGCAACTAGCGGGAGATCCCTACAATGAGCAGTTCTTC. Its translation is CASSFQQLAGDPYNEQFF.

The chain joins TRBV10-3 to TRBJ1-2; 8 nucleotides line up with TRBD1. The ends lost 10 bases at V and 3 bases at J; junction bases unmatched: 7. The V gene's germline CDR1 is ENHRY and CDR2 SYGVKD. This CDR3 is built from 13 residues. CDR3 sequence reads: CANGQGADYGYTF. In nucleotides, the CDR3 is TGTGCCAACGGCCAGGGGGCGGACTATGGCTACACCTTC.

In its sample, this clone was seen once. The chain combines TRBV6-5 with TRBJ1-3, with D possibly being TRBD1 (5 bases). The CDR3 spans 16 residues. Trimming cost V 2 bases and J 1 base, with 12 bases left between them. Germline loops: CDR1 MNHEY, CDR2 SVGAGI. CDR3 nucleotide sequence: TGTGCCAGCAGTTACGGCGGTCCAGGGTCTGGAAACACCATATATTTT. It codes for CASSYGGPGSGNTIYF.

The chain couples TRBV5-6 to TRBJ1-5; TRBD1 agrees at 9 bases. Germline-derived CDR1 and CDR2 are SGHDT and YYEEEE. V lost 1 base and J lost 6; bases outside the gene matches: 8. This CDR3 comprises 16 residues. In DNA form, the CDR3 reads TGTGCCAGCAGCTTGTTCGGGACAGGGAGTTCTCAGCCCCAGCATTTT. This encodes CASSLFGTGSSQPQHF.

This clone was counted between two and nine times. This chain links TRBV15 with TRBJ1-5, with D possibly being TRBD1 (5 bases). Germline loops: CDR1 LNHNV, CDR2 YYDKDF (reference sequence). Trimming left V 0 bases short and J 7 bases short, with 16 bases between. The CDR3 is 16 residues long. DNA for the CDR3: TGTGCCACCAGCAGAGATACCAACCAGGGTGGCCAGCCCCAGCATTTT. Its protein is CATSRDTNQGGQPQHF. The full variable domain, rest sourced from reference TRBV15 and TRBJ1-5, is DAMVIQNPRYQVTQFGKPVTLSCSQTLNHNVMYWYQQKSSQAPKLLFHYYDKDFNNEADTPDNFQSRRPNTSFCFLDIRSPGLGDTAMYLCATSRDTNQGGQPQHFGDGTRLSIL.

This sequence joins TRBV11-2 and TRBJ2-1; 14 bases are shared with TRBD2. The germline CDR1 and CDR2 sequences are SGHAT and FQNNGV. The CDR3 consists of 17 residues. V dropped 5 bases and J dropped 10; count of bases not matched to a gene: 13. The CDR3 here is CASSPGLAGAGPLEQFF. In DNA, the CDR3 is TGTGCCAGCAGCCCGGGACTAGCGGGGGCCGGTCCCCTCGAGCAGTTCTTC.

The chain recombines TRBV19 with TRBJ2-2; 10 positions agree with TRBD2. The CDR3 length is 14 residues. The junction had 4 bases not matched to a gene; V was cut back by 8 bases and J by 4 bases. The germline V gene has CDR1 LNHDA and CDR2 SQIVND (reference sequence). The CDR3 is CASRSSGSTGELFF. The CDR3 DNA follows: TGTGCCAGTCGATCTAGCGGGAGCACCGGGGAGCTGTTTTTT.

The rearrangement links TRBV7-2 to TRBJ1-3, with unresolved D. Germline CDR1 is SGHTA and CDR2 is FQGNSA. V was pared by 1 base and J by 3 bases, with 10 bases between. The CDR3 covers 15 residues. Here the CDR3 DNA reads TGTGCCAGCAGCTTAGAGTACAGAAGTGGAAACACCATATATTTT. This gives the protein CASSLEYRSGNTIYF.

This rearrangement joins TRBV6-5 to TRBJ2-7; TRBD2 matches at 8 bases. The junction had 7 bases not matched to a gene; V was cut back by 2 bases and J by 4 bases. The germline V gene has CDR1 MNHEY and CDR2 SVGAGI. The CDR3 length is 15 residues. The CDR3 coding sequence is TGTGCCAGCAGTTACGACATAGCGGGGACTTACGAGCAGTACTTC. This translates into CASSYDIAGTYEQYF.

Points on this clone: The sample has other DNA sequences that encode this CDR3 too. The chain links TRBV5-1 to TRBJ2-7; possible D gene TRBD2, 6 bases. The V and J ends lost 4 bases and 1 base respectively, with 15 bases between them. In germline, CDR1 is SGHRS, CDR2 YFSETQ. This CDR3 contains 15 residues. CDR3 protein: CASSPTGLRSYEQYF. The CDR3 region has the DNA TGCGCCAGCAGCCCGACGGGACTCCGTTCCTACGAGCAGTACTTC.

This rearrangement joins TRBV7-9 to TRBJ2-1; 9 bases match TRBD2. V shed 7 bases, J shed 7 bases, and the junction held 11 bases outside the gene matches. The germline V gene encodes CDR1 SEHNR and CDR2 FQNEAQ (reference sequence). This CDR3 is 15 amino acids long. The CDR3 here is CASTYAGGLENEQFF. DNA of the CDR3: TGTGCCAGCACCTATGCGGGGGGGCTAGAGAATGAGCAGTTCTTC.

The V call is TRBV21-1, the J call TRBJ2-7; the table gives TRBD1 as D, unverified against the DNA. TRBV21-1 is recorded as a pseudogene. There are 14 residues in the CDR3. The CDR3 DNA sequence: TGTGCCAGCAGCAAAGGGGGGGACAGGGGAATGCAGTACTTC. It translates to CASSKGGDRGMQYF.

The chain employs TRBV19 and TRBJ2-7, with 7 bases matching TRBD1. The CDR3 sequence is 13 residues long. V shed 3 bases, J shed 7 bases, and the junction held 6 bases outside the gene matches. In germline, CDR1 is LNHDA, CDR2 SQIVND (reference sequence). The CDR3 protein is CASSIKGAREQYF. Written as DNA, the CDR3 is TGTGCCAGTAGTATCAAGGGGGCGAGGGAGCAGTACTTC.

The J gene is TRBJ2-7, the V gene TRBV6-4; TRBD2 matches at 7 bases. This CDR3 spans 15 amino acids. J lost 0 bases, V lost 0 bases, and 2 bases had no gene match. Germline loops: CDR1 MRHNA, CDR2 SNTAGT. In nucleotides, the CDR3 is TGTGCCAGCAGTGACTCGGGAGGGACCTCCTACGAGCAGTACTTC. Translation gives CASSDSGGTSYEQYF.

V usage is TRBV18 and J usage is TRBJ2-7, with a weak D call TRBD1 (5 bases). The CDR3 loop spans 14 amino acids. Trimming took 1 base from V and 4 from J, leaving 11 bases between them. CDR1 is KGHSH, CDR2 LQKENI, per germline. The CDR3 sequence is CASSPQGAKYEQYF. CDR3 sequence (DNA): TGTGCCAGCTCACCACAAGGGGCTAAGTACGAGCAGTACTTC. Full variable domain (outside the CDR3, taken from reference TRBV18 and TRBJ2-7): NAGVMQNPRHLVRRRGQEARLRCSPMKGHSHVYWYRQLPEEGLKFMVYLQKENIIDESGMPKERFSAEFPKEGPSILRIQQVVRGDSAAYFCASSPQGAKYEQYFGPGTRLTVT.

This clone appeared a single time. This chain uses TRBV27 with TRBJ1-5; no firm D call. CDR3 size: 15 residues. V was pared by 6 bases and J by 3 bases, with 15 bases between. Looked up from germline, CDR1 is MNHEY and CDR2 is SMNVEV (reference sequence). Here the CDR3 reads CASRNRGGNNQPQHF. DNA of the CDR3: TGTGCCAGCAGAAATCGTGGAGGGAACAATCAGCCCCAGCATTTT.

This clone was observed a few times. In DNA form, the CDR3 reads TGTGCCAGCCGAAGTGGAGGGGCCGATAATGAAAAACTGTTTTTT. It is translated as CASRSGGADNEKLFF. This chain uses TRBV5-4 with TRBJ1-4; TRBD1 is a possible D gene (5 bases). Germline CDR1 is SGHNT and CDR2 is YYREEE (reference sequence). The CDR3 is 15 residues long. The V end lost 7 bases, the J end lost 4 bases, and 17 bases lay between the germline ends.

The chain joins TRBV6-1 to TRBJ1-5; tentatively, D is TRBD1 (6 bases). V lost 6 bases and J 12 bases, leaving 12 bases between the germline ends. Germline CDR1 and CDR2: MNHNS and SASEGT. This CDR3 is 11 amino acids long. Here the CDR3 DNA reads TGTGCCAGCAGAACAGGGTCGGTCCAGCATTTT. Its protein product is CASRTGSVQHF.

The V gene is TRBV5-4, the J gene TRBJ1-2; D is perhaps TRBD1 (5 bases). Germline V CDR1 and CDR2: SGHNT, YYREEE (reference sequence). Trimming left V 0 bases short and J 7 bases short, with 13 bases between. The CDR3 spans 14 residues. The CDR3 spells CASSLVPGLGGYTF. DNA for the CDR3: TGTGCCAGCAGCTTGGTACCGGGACTTGGTGGCTACACCTTC.

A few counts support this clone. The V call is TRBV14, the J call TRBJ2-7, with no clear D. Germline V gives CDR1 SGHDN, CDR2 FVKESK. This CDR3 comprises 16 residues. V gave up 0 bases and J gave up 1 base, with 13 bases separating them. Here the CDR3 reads CASSQDTWAPSYEQYF. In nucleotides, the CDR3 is TGTGCCAGCAGCCAAGATACGTGGGCCCCATCCTACGAGCAGTACTTC.

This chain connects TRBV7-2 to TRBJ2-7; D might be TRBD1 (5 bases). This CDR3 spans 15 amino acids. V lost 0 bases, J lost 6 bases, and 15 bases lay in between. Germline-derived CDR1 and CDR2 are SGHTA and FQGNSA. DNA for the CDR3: TGTGCCAGCAGCTTAGCGAGCCACAGGCCCTCCGAGCAGTACTTC. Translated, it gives CASSLASHRPSEQYF.